This T cell receptor (beta chain) was captured in a study of shared clonotypes between healthy human individuals. Broader study findings: For sorted subsets, rarefaction showed incomplete sequencing despite large depth.

On this clone: Its antigen remains unknown. The sample contains more than one DNA sequence encoding this CDR3.

Sorted-subset replicate PCRs used 150 to 200 ng DNA, approximately 33,000 T cell genomes. Profiling relied on immunoSEQ multiplex PCR, and the TCRdb table lists in-frame clones only, not all of them. The sample includes about 2.3 million clones, 90% to 95% seen only once; the top ten take about 0.39%. Healthy HIV-negative adults with no recent acute infections or vaccinations were recruited as donors. Germline CDR1 is SGHDT and CDR2 is YYEEEE. The CDR3 loop spans 16 amino acids. V was clipped by 4 bases and J by 1 base; unmatched bases: 10. The chain recombines TRBV5-6 with TRBJ1-1, with 7 bases lining up with TRBD1. Sequenced material: naive CD4+ T cells from PBMCs. The sample's subset: CD45RA+ positively selected. The sequence was obtained from a man aged 18-30 years in good health. Some clones in this sample may be carry-over from other donors' samples. CDR3 loop: CASSPDRQSANTEAFF. Written as DNA, the CDR3 is TGTGCCAGCAGCCCGGACAGGCAGTCCGCGAACACTGAAGCTTTCTTT.